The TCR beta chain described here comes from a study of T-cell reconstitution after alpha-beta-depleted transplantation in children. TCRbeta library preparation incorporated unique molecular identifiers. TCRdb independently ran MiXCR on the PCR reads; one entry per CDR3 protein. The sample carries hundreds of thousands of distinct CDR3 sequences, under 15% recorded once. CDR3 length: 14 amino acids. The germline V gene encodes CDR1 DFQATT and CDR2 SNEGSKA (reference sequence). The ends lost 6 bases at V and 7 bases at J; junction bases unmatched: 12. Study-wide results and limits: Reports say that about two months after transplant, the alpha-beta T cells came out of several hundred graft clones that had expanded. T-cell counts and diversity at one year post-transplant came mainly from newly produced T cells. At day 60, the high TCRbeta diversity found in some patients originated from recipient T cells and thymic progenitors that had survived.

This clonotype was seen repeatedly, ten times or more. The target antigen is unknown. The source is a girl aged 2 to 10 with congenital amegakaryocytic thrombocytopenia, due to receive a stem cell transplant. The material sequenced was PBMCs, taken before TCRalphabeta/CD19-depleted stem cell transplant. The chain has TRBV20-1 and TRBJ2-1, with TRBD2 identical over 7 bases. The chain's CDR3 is CSAPREGKLNEQFF. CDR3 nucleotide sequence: TGCAGTGCCCCGAGGGAGGGCAAGTTGAATGAGCAGTTCTTC.